This TCR beta chain was recovered during a study of blood T cell repertoires in COVID-19. At the level of the study: Sites in the United States, Italy and Spain provided acute and convalescent COVID-19 samples.

Generated by immunoSEQ multiplex PCR, the TCRdb table keeps only in-frame clones and is missing some. The sample includes over 200,000 clones, approximately 86% of them seen just once. Looked up from germline, CDR1 is ENHRY and CDR2 is SYGVKD. The V end lost 3 bases, the J end lost 5 bases, and 5 bases lay between the germline ends. The CDR3 is made up of 11 amino acids. Sequencing was carried out using peripheral blood. The chain is built from TRBV10-3 and TRBJ2-7, with D unclear. The origin of this receptor is a man aged 35 to 55 who had recovered from COVID-19. Here the CDR3 DNA reads TGTGCCATCAGTGAAGCCCACGAGCAGTACTTC. Its protein is CAISEAHEQYF.